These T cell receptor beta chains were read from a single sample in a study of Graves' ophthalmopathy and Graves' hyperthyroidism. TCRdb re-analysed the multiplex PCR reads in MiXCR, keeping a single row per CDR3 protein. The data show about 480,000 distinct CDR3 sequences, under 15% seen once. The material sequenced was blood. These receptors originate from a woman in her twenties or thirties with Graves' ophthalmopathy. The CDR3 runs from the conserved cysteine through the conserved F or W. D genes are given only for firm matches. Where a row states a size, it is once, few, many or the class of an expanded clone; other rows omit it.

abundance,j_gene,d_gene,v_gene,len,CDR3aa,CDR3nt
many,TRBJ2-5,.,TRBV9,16,CASSVGHRTVQETQYF,TGTGCCAGCAGCGTAGGTCATCGAACAGTACAAGAGACCCAGTACTTC
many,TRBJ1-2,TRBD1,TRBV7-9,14,CASSPPGQDYGYTF,TGTGCCAGCAGCCCCCCAGGACAGGACTATGGCTACACCTTC
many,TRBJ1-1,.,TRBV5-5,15,CASSLGGHTMTEAFF,TGTGCCAGCAGCTTGGGGGGACATACTATGACTGAAGCTTTCTTT
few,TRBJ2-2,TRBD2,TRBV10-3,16,CAISGIAGGNTGELFF,TGTGCCATCAGTGGAATAGCGGGAGGGAACACCGGGGAGCTGTTTTTT
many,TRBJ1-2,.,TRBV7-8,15,CASSPHWRESYGYTF,TGTGCCAGCAGCCCCCATTGGCGAGAGTCCTATGGCTACACCTTC
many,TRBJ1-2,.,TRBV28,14,CASSPGQVFYGYTF,TGTGCCAGCAGCCCTGGCCAGGTCTTCTATGGCTACACCTTC
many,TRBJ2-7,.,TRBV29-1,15,CSVVVGGRSTGEQYF,TGCAGCGTTGTAGTTGGAGGGAGGAGTACGGGTGAGCAGTACTTC
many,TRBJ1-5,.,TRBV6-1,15,CASSQGRPSNQPQHF,TGTGCCAGCAGCCAGGGCCGACCGAGCAATCAGCCCCAGCATTTT
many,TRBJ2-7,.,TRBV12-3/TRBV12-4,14,CASSRQTRYGEQYF,TGTGCCAGCAGTCGGCAAACTAGATATGGTGAGCAGTACTTC
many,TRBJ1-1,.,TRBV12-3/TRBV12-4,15,CASSFRGAANTEAFF,TGTGCCAGCAGTTTTCGCGGGGCGGCGAACACTGAAGCTTTCTTT
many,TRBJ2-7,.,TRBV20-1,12,CSAQDPTNEQYF,TGCAGTGCTCAGGACCCGACCAACGAGCAGTACTTC
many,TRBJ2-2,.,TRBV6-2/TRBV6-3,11,CASSMAGELFF,TGTGCCAGCAGTATGGCCGGGGAGCTGTTTTTT
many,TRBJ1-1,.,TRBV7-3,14,CASAQQAGDTEAFF,TGTGCCAGCGCACAACAGGCCGGAGACACTGAAGCTTTCTTT
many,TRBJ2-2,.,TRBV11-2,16,CASSFFSGRGNGELFF,TGTGCCAGCAGCTTTTTTTCGGGGAGGGGGAACGGGGAGCTGTTTTTT
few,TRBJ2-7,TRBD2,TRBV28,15,CASSLTSGVSYEQYF,TGTGCCAGCAGTCTGACTAGCGGGGTCTCCTACGAGCAGTACTTC
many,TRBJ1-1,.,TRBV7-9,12,CASSPWVNEAFF,TGTGCCAGCAGCCCCTGGGTAAATGAAGCTTTCTTT
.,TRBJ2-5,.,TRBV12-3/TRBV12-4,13,CASSSSGIETQYF,TGTGCCAGCAGTTCGTCGGGGATAGAGACCCAGTACTTC
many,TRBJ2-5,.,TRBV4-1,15,CASSQPRDFQETQYF,TGCGCCAGCAGCCAGCCTAGGGACTTCCAAGAGACCCAGTACTTC
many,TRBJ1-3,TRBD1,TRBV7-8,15,CASSYRTGRKNTIYF,TGTGCCAGCAGCTATCGGACAGGGAGGAAAAACACCATATATTTT
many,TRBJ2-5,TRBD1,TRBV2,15,CASRRGQVDQETQYF,TGTGCCAGCAGGAGAGGACAGGTCGACCAAGAGACCCAGTACTTC
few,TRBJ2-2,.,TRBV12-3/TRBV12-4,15,CATRAGQRDTGELFF,TGTGCCACCCGAGCGGGACAGCGGGATACCGGGGAGCTGTTTTTT
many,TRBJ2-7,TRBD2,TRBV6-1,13,CASTPGGSYEQYF,TGTGCCAGCACCCCGGGGGGAAGCTACGAGCAGTACTTC
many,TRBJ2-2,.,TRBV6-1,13,CASSEAARGELFF,TGTGCCAGCAGTGAAGCGGCCCGCGGGGAGCTGTTTTTT
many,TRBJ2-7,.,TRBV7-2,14,CASSFSGATYEQYF,TGTGCCAGCAGCTTTTCAGGGGCGACCTACGAGCAGTACTTC
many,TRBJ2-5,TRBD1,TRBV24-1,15,CATSDRGQGQETQYF,TGTGCCACCAGTGATCGGGGACAGGGTCAAGAGACCCAGTACTTC
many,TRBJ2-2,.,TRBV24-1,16,CATSDIWEPNTGELFF,TGTGCCACCAGTGACATTTGGGAACCTAACACCGGGGAGCTGTTTTTT
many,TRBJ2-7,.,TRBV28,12,CASRYNSYEQYF,TGTGCCAGCAGGTACAATTCCTACGAGCAGTACTTC
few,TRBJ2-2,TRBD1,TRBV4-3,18,CASSVVKTGPRNTGELFF,TGCGCCAGCAGCGTAGTTAAGACAGGGCCTCGAAACACCGGGGAGCTGTTTTTT